Here is one T cell receptor (beta chain) with its context. No cognate antigen has been identified for it. The sample holds no much larger clone one base away, and base qualities are not on file. TCR CDR3 regions were amplified from genomic DNA by multiplex PCR using the deep immunoSEQ assay. Genomic DNA extracted from each cell subset was distributed evenly over all wells of several immunoSEQ 96-well plates, and each plate served as one replicate. For sorted subsets, each replicate PCR was loaded with about 0.2 ug genomic DNA, equivalent to 32,000 or so T cell genomes. Purified libraries were measured with a Qubit 3.0 fluorometer, size-checked on a Bioanalyzer 2100, and measured again with the KAPA Library Quantification kit. Each immunoSEQ 96-well plate was sequenced on its own single-read 150-cycle Illumina NextSeq 550 flow cell. Processing in the source paper ran as follows. Because the immunoSEQ output included only junctional sequences and no quality scores, the filtering could not be the same as the filtering used for full-length reads. To assign V/J genes and CDR3, sequences were annotated using PyIR, a Python wrapper for IgBLAST v1.9, with IMGT germline references. Any read was removed if the V/J assignment was weak (E-value above 1e-6), the CDR3 was missing, or the read contained stop codons, out-of-frame junctions, or ambiguous translated residues. V3J clonotypes were defined by identical inferred V gene, J gene, and CDR3 amino acid sequence. Percentage overlap between repertoires was computed as shared unique clonotypes divided by the size of the smaller repertoire. Repertoire richness was assessed with RTK rarefaction, the Chao1 estimator, and Recon v2.1 estimates of unobserved clonotypes. OLGA was used to compute generation probabilities for all TCRbeta clonotypes that the gDNA method yielded from a handful of donors. In its TCRdb copy, this immuneACCESS table keeps in-frame sequences only and misses some clones. Where compared with another copy, unresolved V genes explain less than half of these, and the others have no known cause. The DNA was the basis for D and trimming; V, J and clone size are from that table. The sample table records 2 million to 2.5 million clones; approximately 96% of these occur just once. Clones ranked in the top ten supply roughly 0.13% of the sample.

V loses 0 bases of germline sequence and J loses 6 bases, and the interval between the two ends is 15 bases. Per the germline V gene, MNHEY is the CDR1 and SVGAGI is the CDR2. The CDR3, cysteine through phenylalanine, is 15 amino acids long. Only the CDR3 DNA stays, 45 bases, in frame from base 1. This entry is derived from a study of shared clonotypes between healthy human individuals (dated by TCRdb to 2020 to 2021). The study in broad terms: A couple of women and a few men aged 18 to 49 years were included in the cohort. For each donor, three plates each were used for CD4 naive and CD4 memory, two plates were used for CD8 naive, and one plate was used for CD8 memory. To estimate repertoire size and how much clonotype sharing occurs between individuals, the study deeply sequenced the blood TCR repertoires of 5 or 6 healthy adults. Libraries were prepared and TCR repertoires were sequenced by different laboratories using diverse techniques, in order to increase sequencing depth and limit assay-specific biases. Per donor, leukapheresis produced somewhere between about 0.8 and 9 billion PBMCs.

The donors were healthy, HIV-negative adults with no recently reported acute infections or vaccinations. Every donor was a Caucasian adult residing in Nashville, Tennessee, USA. CD4+ T cells were enriched by magnetic negative selection, after which naive cells were positively selected on CD45RA and the negative fraction was taken as the memory subset. Blood was obtained by leukapheresis, after which PBMCs were separated by Ficoll-Histopaque density gradient centrifugation and cryopreserved in liquid nitrogen vapor phase. Analytical flow cytometry was used to check the purity and quantity of each magnetically sorted T cell population. Each sorted fraction had its genomic DNA isolated and then quantified by UV absorbance on a Nanodrop 2000c. The investigation overall reported the following: Across a few donors, about 5.2% of naive CD4, 3% to 3.5% of naive CD8, 2.3% of memory CD4, and roughly 0.4% of memory CD8 clonotypes were shared. Only blood was sampled, and tissue TCR repertoires likely differ from those in blood. Compared with non-shared clonotypes, the clonotypes found in all four sorted-subset donors had higher generation probabilities. Pairwise subsampling led to the expectation that sequencing depth would affect the degree of clonotype sharing among donors. Rarefaction of sorted-subset datasets indicated incomplete sequencing despite the large sequencing depth. The genetic and exposure-history diversity represented was limited by the small number of donors. Larger estimated clonotype richness was generally found for naive subsets than for memory subsets.

The TCR comes from a young man in good health. The V gene is TRBV6-5 and the J gene is TRBJ2-7; the D gene assignment is ambiguous. The sequencing sample was made of naive CD4+ T cells sorted from blood. The cell subset or site label here, explained by the study, means: CD45RA+ positively selected. The nucleotides are TGTGCCAGCAGTTACTCCTCGGGTCCGCCATCCGAGCAGTACTTC. Its amino acids are CASSYSSGPPSEQYF.